This TCR beta chain was captured by sequencing in a study of Graves' ophthalmopathy and Graves' hyperthyroidism. The study amplified TCR beta CDR3 regions using RNA transcripts. The first round was an RT-PCR with HTBI primers, and the second round was a multiplex PCR. TCRdb used MiXCR to reprocess the multiplex PCR reads, holding one entry per CDR3 protein. Of about 380,000 distinct CDR3 sequences in the sample, 15% were seen once. This clonotype was counted ten times or more. Its antigen is not known. Study observations and caveats: The model predicted ophthalmopathy progression with about 70% sensitivity and 72% to 85% specificity. Detected in blood as well were most expanded thyroid clonotypes with frequency above 0.001.

Germline assignment: CDR1 MNHEY and CDR2 SVGEGT. The V end lost 4 bases, the J end lost 2 bases, and 9 bases lay between the germline ends. The CDR3 loop spans 13 amino acids. Hyperthyroidism qualified as stable when ophthalmopathy did not develop within 18 months of follow-up. Certain patients, namely those with other autoimmune diseases, uncontrolled infections, pregnancy or lactation, were excluded. The V gene is TRBV6-2 or TRBV6-3, the J gene TRBJ2-7; D is uncertain. The sample comprised peripheral blood. This sequence was found in a woman between 18 and 29 years old with stable Graves' hyperthyroidism. This chain's CDR3 is CASSLLGPYEQYF. DNA for the CDR3: TGTGCCAGCAGTTTGCTGGGCCCCTACGAGCAGTACTTC.